This T cell receptor beta chain was captured by sequencing in a study of blood T cell repertoires in COVID-19. In the study overall: From T cells, B-cell-depleted T cells, or PBMCs came the material, which was cDNA or gDNA.

The CDR3 spans 13 residues. Trimming cost V 6 bases and J 3 bases, with 12 bases left between them. In the authors' methods: From reference gene primer amplification, estimates of nucleated cell counts were derived. Repertoires were generated with immunoSEQ multiplex PCR, while TCRdb's copy carries only in-frame clones and drops some. The V and J calls and clone size come from that table; D and trimming were worked out from the DNA. The data contain roughly 100,000 clones, roughly 88% of them singletons. The Seattle site enrolled patients during active infection and followed them longitudinally. By its share, this clone is medium-sized.

The chain links TRBV12-3 or TRBV12-4 to TRBJ2-7; possibly TRBD1 for D (6 bases). Sequencing was done on a sample of peripheral blood. The receptor comes from a man younger than 35 with COVID-19, enrolled during active disease. The CDR3 DNA is TGTGCCAGCAGCCGGGACATACGCTACGAGCAGTACTTC. Translating it yields CASSRDIRYEQYF.